The 25 T cell receptor beta chains in this list originate from one sample, sequenced in a study of blood T cell repertoires in COVID-19. Some clones are missing from TCRdb's copy, which holds only in-frame ones; the method was immunoSEQ multiplex PCR. The sample carries about 260,000 clones, about 89% recorded once. The source material was peripheral blood. Receptor source: a man aged 40-55 years who had recovered from COVID-19.

The CDR3 here is CSVFGTGVNYGYTF. CDR3 bases: TGCAGCGTTTTCGGCACAGGGGTTAACTATGGCTACACCTTC. The rearrangement uses TRBV29-1 and TRBJ1-2; TRBD1 aligns across 7 bases. The junction had 7 bases not matched to a gene; V was cut back by 5 bases and J by 1 base. The CDR3 extends over 14 amino acids. Germline lookup yields CDR1 SQVTM and CDR2 ANQGSEA.

The chain recombines TRBV2 with TRBJ1-4; 7 bases are a match to TRBD1. CDR1 is SNHLY and CDR2 is FYNNEI in the germline V gene. The ends lost 6 bases at V and 7 bases at J; junction bases unmatched: 11. The CDR3 is made up of 15 amino acids. CDR3 region: CASRARDSRGEKLFF. The CDR3 DNA sequence: TGTGCCAGCAGGGCGAGGGACAGCCGGGGTGAAAAACTGTTTTTT.

The chain is built from TRBV29-1 and TRBJ1-1, with D possibly matching TRBD1 (5 bases). V gave up 6 bases and J gave up 2 bases, with 22 bases separating them. This CDR3 has 16 amino acids. The V gene's germline CDR1 is SQVTM and CDR2 ANQGSEA. DNA for the CDR3: TGCAGCGTGGACACGCCGAAAGCAGAAGCTAACACTGAAGCTTTCTTT. Amino acids: CSVDTPKAEANTEAFF.

This clone was seen once. This chain links TRBV9 with TRBJ2-2; D is perhaps TRBD2 (6 bases). CDR3 size: 16 residues. V lost 0 bases and J 2 bases, leaving 11 bases between the germline ends. Germline V gives CDR1 SGDLS, CDR2 YYNGEE. Here the CDR3 reads CASSVGAGPNTGELFF. The CDR3 bases are TGTGCCAGCAGCGTAGGGGCGGGGCCAAACACCGGGGAGCTGTTTTTT.

J is TRBJ2-7 and V is TRBV19; 12 bases line up with TRBD2. J lost 6 bases, V lost 1 base, and 13 bases had no gene match. Germline V gene lookup returns CDR1 LNHDA and CDR2 SQIVND (reference sequence). The CDR3 runs 18 residues. This chain's CDR3 is CASSIGPGLAGRRGEQYF. CDR3 DNA: TGTGCCAGTAGTATAGGCCCGGGACTAGCGGGTCGACGGGGCGAGCAGTACTTC.

V is TRBV5-4 and J is TRBJ2-2; TRBD2 matches at 15 bases. V lost 4 bases and J lost 2; bases outside the gene matches: 3. This CDR3 is 17 amino acids long. Germline V gene data show CDR1 as SGHNT and CDR2 as YYREEE (reference sequence). Here the CDR3 DNA reads TGTGCCAGCAGCACGGGACTAGCGGGGGGAAACACCGGGGAGCTGTTTTTT. Its translation: CASSTGLAGGNTGELFF. The complete variable domain, with remaining parts taken from reference TRBV5-4 and TRBJ2-2, reads ETGVTQSPTHLIKTRGQQVTLRCSSQSGHNTVSWYQQALGQGPQFIFQYYREEENGRGNFPPRFSGLQFPNYSSELNVNALELDDSALYLCASSTGLAGGNTGELFFGEGSRLTVL.

V and J are TRBV12-2 and TRBJ2-7; the table gives TRBD1 as D, unverified against the DNA. TRBV12-2 is a pseudogene locus. The length of the CDR3 is 15 residues. In nucleotides, the CDR3 is TGTGCAAGTCGAACCGACAGGGGGGGCTCCTACGAGCAGTACTTC. Translating it yields CASRTDRGGSYEQYF.

This chain uses TRBV7-9 with TRBJ2-2; D possibly corresponds to TRBD1 (6 bases). This CDR3 is built from 18 residues. Trimming took 1 base from V and 1 from J, leaving 16 bases between them. Germline V gene data show CDR1 as SEHNR and CDR2 as FQNEAQ (reference sequence). The CDR3 DNA reads TGTGCCAGCAGCTTAGTCGGGACATTAGAACTGAACACCGGGGAGCTGTTTTTT. Protein sequence: CASSLVGTLELNTGELFF.

In nucleotides, the CDR3 is TGCGCCAGCAGCTTGGACAGTGTGATCTATGGCTACACCTTC. It encodes CASSLDSVIYGYTF. The V gene is TRBV5-1, the J gene TRBJ1-2; no clear D. The CDR3 covers 14 residues. The germline V gene encodes CDR1 SGHRS and CDR2 YFSETQ. V lost 0 bases and J 4 bases, leaving 10 bases between the germline ends.

The rearrangement links TRBV14 to TRBJ2-3, with D possibly being TRBD2 (5 bases). The germline V gene encodes CDR1 SGHDN and CDR2 FVKESK. Trimming cost V 6 bases and J 1 base, with 11 bases left between them. The CDR3 contains 14 residues. Written as DNA, the CDR3 is TGTGCCAGCAGTCCCCGACTACGCACAGATACGCAGTATTTT. Translated, it gives CASSPRLRTDTQYF.

As concerns this clone: Within the sample, other DNA sequences also encode this same CDR3. The genes are TRBV5-1 and TRBJ2-7, with TRBD1 matching 8 bases. Germline CDR1 and CDR2: SGHRS and YFSETQ. CDR3 length: 15 amino acids. With V trimmed by 0 bases and J by 2 bases, 4 bases remained unmatched. Written as DNA, the CDR3 is TGCGCCAGCAGCTTGGCCGGGACAGGACCCTACGAGCAGTACTTC. It translates to CASSLAGTGPYEQYF.

The chain employs TRBV7-2 and TRBJ2-3, with TRBD2 matching 13 bases. The CDR3 runs 15 residues. Germline V CDR1 and CDR2: SGHTA, FQGNSA. Trimming removed 4 bases from V and 9 bases from J; junction bases left unmatched: 7. CDR3 bases: TGTGCCAGCAGCTCGCGAGGACTAGCGGGAGAAACGCAGTATTTT. It is translated as CASSSRGLAGETQYF.

The table lists this clone with a few counts. V gene TRBV7-9 combines with J gene TRBJ2-5; D might be TRBD1 (5 bases). This CDR3 is 17 amino acids long. CDR1 and CDR2 from the germline V gene are SEHNR and FQNEAQ (reference sequence). V lost 5 bases and J 5 bases, leaving 24 bases between the germline ends. The DNA of the CDR3 is TGTGCCAGCAGCGACGACCAAGCAGGGTCGCGCAGGGAGACCCAGTACTTC. It yields the protein CASSDDQAGSRRETQYF.

The rearrangement joins TRBV7-3 to TRBJ2-1; 7 nucleotides match TRBD2. The junction had 8 bases not matched to a gene; V was cut back by 2 bases and J by 7 bases. The CDR3 consists of 15 residues. Per germline, CDR1 SGHTA and CDR2 FQGTGA. The CDR3 sequence is CASSLALAAFNEQFF. The CDR3 nucleotides read TGTGCCAGCAGCTTAGCCCTAGCGGCCTTTAATGAGCAGTTCTTC.

The rearrangement links TRBV5-8 to TRBJ2-7, with D possibly TRBD1 on 7 matching bases. The CDR3 totals 16 residues. V lost 4 bases and J lost 4, with 21 bases in between. The germline gives CDR1 SGHTS, CDR2 YDEGEE. The DNA of the CDR3 is TGTGCCAGCAGCGGGGGGCCCGGGACAGTATCATACGAGCAGTACTTC. Protein sequence: CASSGGPGTVSYEQYF.

The chain recombines TRBV7-6 with TRBJ2-5; the match to TRBD1 covers 9 bases. Trimming cost V 5 bases and J 8 bases; bases outside gene matches: 9. The V gene's germline CDR1 is SGHVS and CDR2 FNYEAQ. The CDR3 runs 14 residues. In DNA, the CDR3 is TGTGCCAGCAGCCCCCGGACAGGGGCCATTACCCAGTACTTC. This codes for CASSPRTGAITQYF.

V and J are TRBV5-1 and TRBJ1-6; the match to TRBD1 covers 7 bases. Trimming took 4 bases from V and 5 from J; bases not matched to a gene: 6. This CDR3 comprises 15 residues. From germline, CDR1 is SGHRS and CDR2 YFSETQ. The CDR3 loop reads CASSPSGTDNSPLHF. CDR3 sequence (DNA): TGCGCCAGCAGCCCGTCCGGGACAGATAATTCACCCCTCCACTTT.

The rearrangement links TRBV28 to TRBJ2-3, with 10 nucleotides matching TRBD2. The V segment lost 6 bases and the J segment 4 bases; nucleotides outside the gene matches: 10. Germline V gives CDR1 MDHEN, CDR2 SYDVKM. The CDR3 consists of 16 residues. The chain's CDR3 is CASRLAGLAVPDTQYF. In DNA, the CDR3 is TGTGCCAGCAGGTTGGCCGGACTAGCGGTTCCAGATACGCAGTATTTT.

This clone came up once. The chain links TRBV7-9 to TRBJ2-1, with a tentative D call TRBD2 (5 bases). Germline V gene lookup returns CDR1 SEHNR and CDR2 FQNEAQ (reference sequence). V was clipped by 5 bases and J by 7 bases, with 21 bases between them. The CDR3 length is 16 residues. The CDR3 DNA is TGTGCCAGCAGCCCCCCTAAGGTTCCGACGGGGAATGAGCAGTTCTTC. It codes for CASSPPKVPTGNEQFF.

V is TRBV11-1 and J is TRBJ2-1; D may be TRBD1 (7 bases). The germline V gene encodes CDR1 SGHAT and CDR2 FQDESV (reference sequence). V was pared by 5 bases and J by 4 bases, with 15 bases between. This CDR3 is built from 15 residues. The DNA of the CDR3 is TGTGCCAGCAGCCGGAGGGGGCGGGGTTACAATGAGCAGTTCTTC. This sequence encodes CASSRRGRGYNEQFF.

V gene TRBV4-3 combines with J gene TRBJ2-1, with 9 bases fitting TRBD2. Germline V gives CDR1 LGHNA, CDR2 YSLEER. The CDR3 runs 18 residues. V shed 4 bases and J 9 bases; nucleotides not matched to a gene: 19. This CDR3 is CASSPSPAGRGGGGEQFF. The CDR3 region has the DNA TGCGCCAGCAGCCCCTCCCCGGCGGGGCGCGGGGGGGGTGGTGAGCAGTTCTTC.

The gene calls are TRBV6-5 and TRBJ1-1, with D tentatively TRBD1 (6 bases). Germline V gene sequence: CDR1 MNHEY, CDR2 SVGAGI. The CDR3 has 15 amino acids. V gave up 6 bases and J gave up 1 base, with 15 bases separating them. CDR3 DNA: TGTGCCAGCAGCCGTAACCAGGGGTGGAACACTGAAGCTTTCTTT. Residues: CASSRNQGWNTEAFF.

This clone appeared a few times. This chain joins TRBV7-8 and TRBJ2-2, with unresolved D. The germline V and J ends were trimmed by 4 bases and 6 bases, with 12 bases remaining between them. Germline CDR1 and CDR2: SGHVS and FQNEAQ. The CDR3 totals 14 residues. This chain's CDR3 is CASSSYLLAGELFF. CDR3 DNA: TGTGCCAGCAGCTCCTATTTGTTGGCCGGGGAGCTGTTTTTT.

The chain carries TRBV18 and TRBJ2-1, with 7 bases lining up with TRBD2. V was clipped by 3 bases and J by 14 bases; unmatched bases: 7. Per germline, CDR1 KGHSH and CDR2 LQKENI. This CDR3 is 12 amino acids long. Written as DNA, the CDR3 is TGTGCCAGCTCACCGGGAGGGGAGGTCAAGTTCTTC. The encoded protein is CASSPGGEVKFF.

The chain combines TRBV5-6 with TRBJ2-1; no firm D call. V lost 6 bases to trimming and J lost 0 bases, with 10 bases between them. This CDR3 has 14 residues. Germline loops: CDR1 SGHDT, CDR2 YYEEEE. The CDR3: CASTAFGSYNEQFF. As DNA, the CDR3 is TGTGCCAGCACCGCGTTTGGCTCCTACAATGAGCAGTTCTTC.